These T cell receptor beta chains were read from a single sample in a study of OX40 agonist ivuxolimab in advanced cancers. Data came from immunoSEQ multiplex PCR; TCRdb stores just in-frame clones and leaves some out. The sample comprises tens of thousands of clones, over 75% of which are singletons, and about 0.9% rests with the top ten. Sample: CD4+ or CD8+ T cells sorted from blood, taken in a trial of the OX40 agonist ivuxolimab. These receptors originate from an adult with an advanced solid tumor such as melanoma, head and neck, liver or kidney cancer. The CDR3 runs from the conserved cysteine through the conserved F or W. The order of the fields is J gene, D gene, V gene, clone size, CDR3 DNA, CDR3 protein. The D gene is left open where the match is weak. Expanded clones get a size class; other rows say once, few or many, or leave the size out.

J: TRBJ1-2; D: -; V: TRBV28; size: -; DNA: TGTGCCAGCAGTTTAACAGGGAGAAACTATGGCTACACCTTC; CDR3: CASSLTGRNYGYTF
J: TRBJ2-2; D: TRBD2; V: TRBV2; size: -; DNA: TGTGCCAGCACGCCTAGCGGGAGGGCCACCGGGGAGCTGTTTTTT; CDR3: CASTPSGRATGELFF
J: TRBJ2-7; D: TRBD1; V: TRBV7-8; size: -; DNA: TGTGCCAGCAGCTTGTCCGGGACAGGCCACTACGAGCAGTACTTC; CDR3: CASSLSGTGHYEQYF
J: TRBJ2-4; D: TRBD2; V: TRBV19; size: -; DNA: TGTGCCAGTAGCCGGGGGGGAGCCAAAAACATTCAGTACTTC; CDR3: CASSRGGAKNIQYF
J: TRBJ2-1; D: -; V: TRBV6-5; size: -; DNA: TGTGCCATACCCTATGGGAGAATAGTCAATGAGCAGTTCTTC; CDR3: CAIPYGRIVNEQFF
J: TRBJ2-7; D: -; V: TRBV7-9; size: once; DNA: TGTGCCAGCAGCAAGGCGGGACTGCCATCCTACGAGCAGTACTTC; CDR3: CASSKAGLPSYEQYF
J: TRBJ2-3; D: TRBD1; V: TRBV4-2; size: -; DNA: TGTGCCAGCAGCCAACGGACAGGTGAAGGCAGCACAGATACGCAGTATTTT; CDR3: CASSQRTGEGSTDTQYF
J: TRBJ2-1; D: -; V: TRBV7-6; size: -; DNA: TGTGCCAGCAGCTCTCTTCGGAGATATGAGCAGTTCTTC; CDR3: CASSSLRRYEQFF
J: TRBJ2-1; D: TRBD1; V: TRBV5-1; size: -; DNA: TGCGCCAGCAGCTTTTGGACAGGAGAAGAGCAGTTCTTC; CDR3: CASSFWTGEEQFF
J: TRBJ1-2; D: -; V: TRBV28; size: -; DNA: TGTGCCAGCAGTTGGGAAGGGGTAGCCTATGGCTACACCTTC; CDR3: CASSWEGVAYGYTF
J: TRBJ2-2; D: TRBD2; V: TRBV4-1; size: -; DNA: TGCGCCAGCAGCCCGAGTCGGACTAGCGGGGCAATCACCGGGGAGCTGTTTTTT; CDR3: CASSPSRTSGAITGELFF
J: TRBJ1-1; D: -; V: TRBV6-6; size: -; DNA: TGTGCCAGCACAAGCCCCATGAACACTGAAGCTTTCTTT; CDR3: CASTSPMNTEAFF
J: TRBJ2-3; D: -; V: TRBV12-1; size: -; DNA: TGTGCCAGCAGCTTTGCAATTGTGCTTCGTAGGACAGATACGCAGTATTTT; CDR3: CASSFAIVLRRTDTQYF
J: TRBJ2-6; D: -; V: TRBV14; size: -; DNA: TGTGCCAGCAGTCCTAATTTCAGGGGATCTGGGGCCAACGTCCTGACTTTC; CDR3: CASSPNFRGSGANVLTF
J: TRBJ1-5; D: -; V: TRBV28; size: -; DNA: TGTGCCAGCAGTCTATTCAGGGGATCTCAGCCCCAGCATTTT; CDR3: CASSLFRGSQPQHF
J: TRBJ2-2; D: TRBD2; V: TRBV27; size: -; DNA: TGTGCCAGCAGTCGACGGGAGGGTGACACCGGGGAGCTGTTTTTT; CDR3: CASSRREGDTGELFF
J: TRBJ1-2; D: -; V: TRBV29-1; size: -; DNA: TGCAGCGCCTGGGACGGGAACTATGGCTACACCTTC; CDR3: CSAWDGNYGYTF
J: TRBJ2-4; D: TRBD1; V: TRBV28; size: few; DNA: TGTGCCAGCAGTTTTACCGGGACAGGGATGTCCAAAAACATTCAGTACTTC; CDR3: CASSFTGTGMSKNIQYF
J: TRBJ1-1; D: -; V: TRBV5-6; size: -; DNA: TGTGCCAGCAGCTTAATGGTAATGAACACTGAAGCTTTCTTT; CDR3: CASSLMVMNTEAFF
J: TRBJ2-5; D: TRBD2; V: TRBV30; size: few; DNA: TGTGCCTGGAGTGTTGGACTAGGGCAAGAGACCCAGTACTTC; CDR3: CAWSVGLGQETQYF
J: TRBJ1-1; D: -; V: TRBV9; size: few; DNA: TGTGCCAGCAGCCTCCTACTGGGGCGAATGAACACTGAAGCTTTCTTT; CDR3: CASSLLLGRMNTEAFF
J: TRBJ2-1; D: TRBD2; V: TRBV5-4; size: once; DNA: TGTGCCAGCAGCTTTTCCCTCGGGAGGGCCAATGAGCAGTTCTTC; CDR3: CASSFSLGRANEQFF
J: TRBJ2-2; D: -; V: TRBV19; size: once; DNA: TGTGCCAGTAACCTAAGGTATCGGACCGGGGAGCTGTTTTTT; CDR3: CASNLRYRTGELFF
J: TRBJ2-7; D: TRBD1; V: TRBV16; size: -; DNA: TGTGCCAGCAGCCGCCCGGGACAGGGGGCCAACTACGAGCAGTACTTC; CDR3: CASSRPGQGANYEQYF
J: TRBJ2-5; D: -; V: TRBV9; size: -; DNA: TGTGCCAGCAGCGCCGCCGGGACCTGGGGGGAGACCCAGTACTTC; CDR3: CASSAAGTWGETQYF
J: TRBJ2-3; D: -; V: TRBV7-2; size: -; DNA: TGTGCCAGCAGCCTGGGGGGCCGCACAGATACGCAGTATTTT; CDR3: CASSLGGRTDTQYF
J: TRBJ2-1; D: -; V: TRBV2; size: -; DNA: TGTGCCAGCGGAGGTTACAATGAGCAGTTCTTC; CDR3: CASGGYNEQFF
J: TRBJ2-7; D: -; V: TRBV7-3; size: -; DNA: TGTGCCAGCAGCCCCGGGACGGGCTACGAGCAGTACTTC; CDR3: CASSPGTGYEQYF
J: TRBJ2-1; D: -; V: TRBV6-5; size: -; DNA: TGTGCCAGCAGTTACTCGGTAACAATAACCAACAATGAGCAGTTCTTC; CDR3: CASSYSVTITNNEQFF
J: TRBJ2-7; D: -; V: TRBV9; size: few; DNA: TGTGCCAGCAGCTCAACGCCCAGACCCACCTACGAGCAGTACTTC; CDR3: CASSSTPRPTYEQYF